This T cell receptor beta chain is from a study of T cells in Graves' hyperthyroidism and ophthalmopathy. The table lists this clonotype with many counts. Patients were excluded for uncontrolled infection, other autoimmune disease, pregnancy or lactation. Thyroid ultrasound and orbital computed tomography, with clinical symptoms and serum thyroxine and TRAb, informed diagnoses. Amplification of TCR beta CDR3 regions was performed using RNA transcripts as template. First-round RT-PCR targeting the TCR CDR3 was performed with the HTBI primer set. TCRdb fed the multiplex PCR reads into MiXCR, producing one record per CDR3 protein. The sample lists about 660,000 distinct CDR3 sequences, about 45% occurring once. Per the germline V gene, CDR1 is LNHDA and CDR2 is SQIVND (reference sequence). The CDR3 totals 15 residues. With 1 base removed from V and 4 bases from J, the gap between germline ends came to 11 bases.

The receptor was derived from an adult man with Graves' disease, either hyperthyroidism or ophthalmopathy (not recorded which). Sequences were obtained from peripheral blood or thyroid tissue (not recorded which). V gene TRBV19 combines with J gene TRBJ1-5, with D possibly being TRBD1 (5 bases). The chain's CDR3 is CASSIVDSPNQPQHF. CDR3 in DNA: TGTGCCAGTAGTATAGTTGACAGTCCAAATCAGCCCCAGCATTTT.